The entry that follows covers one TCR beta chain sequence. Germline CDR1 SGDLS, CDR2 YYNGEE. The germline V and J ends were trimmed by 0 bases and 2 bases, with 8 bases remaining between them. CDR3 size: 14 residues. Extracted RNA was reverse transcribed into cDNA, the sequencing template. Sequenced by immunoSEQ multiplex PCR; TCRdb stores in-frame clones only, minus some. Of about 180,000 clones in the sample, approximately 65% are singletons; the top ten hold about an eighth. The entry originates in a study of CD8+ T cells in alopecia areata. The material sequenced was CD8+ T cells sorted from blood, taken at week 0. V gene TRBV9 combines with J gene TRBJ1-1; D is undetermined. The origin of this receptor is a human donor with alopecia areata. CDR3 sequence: CASSVGTANTEAFF. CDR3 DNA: TGTGCCAGCAGCGTAGGGACGGCTAACACTGAAGCTTTCTTT.